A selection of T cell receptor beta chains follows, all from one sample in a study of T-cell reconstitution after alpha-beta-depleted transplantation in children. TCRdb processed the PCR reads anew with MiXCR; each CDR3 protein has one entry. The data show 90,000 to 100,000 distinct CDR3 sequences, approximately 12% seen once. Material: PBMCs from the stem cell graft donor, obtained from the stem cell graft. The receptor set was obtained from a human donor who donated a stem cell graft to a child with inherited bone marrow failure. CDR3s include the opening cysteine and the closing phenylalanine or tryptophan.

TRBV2,CASNRGQGNQPQHF
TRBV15,CATSRDWRDLSQPQHF
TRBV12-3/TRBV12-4,CASSFKVAGELFF
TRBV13,CASSFPAGGYNEQFF
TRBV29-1,CSVRLLSQGTGELFF
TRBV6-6,CASSYLVTDTQYF
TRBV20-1,CSATGRSPYGAFF
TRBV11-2,CASSPQTNTEAFF
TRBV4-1,CASSPRIAGGTRPQDTQYF
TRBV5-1,CASISGTGLNTEAFF
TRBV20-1,CSARDSGGLNPEAFF
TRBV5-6,CASSFDRGLVGNTQYF
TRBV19,CASRTLYEQYF
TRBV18,CASSRVTGEDSPLHF
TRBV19,CARSGGATGTTGELFF
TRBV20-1,CSVTASGSSYNEQFF
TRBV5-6,CASSPLTGGDEKLFF
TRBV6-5,CASSRQDQGYGYTF
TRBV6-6,CASSYSITEAFF
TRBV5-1,CASSFRTDDYEQYF
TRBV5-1,CASSQGLAGASEHFF